The rows below give T cell receptor beta chains drawn from one sample of a study of response to subunit inactivated influenza vaccine. Each CDR3 protein gets one entry after TCRdb re-called the RT-PCR reads with MiXCR. Of fewer than 600,000 distinct CDR3 sequences detected, under 8.5% appear once; the ten largest clones hold about 12%. This material consisted of PBMCs from blood, taken around 2 years after vaccination. All receptors come from a man between 50 and 69 years old who received an inactivated influenza vaccine. Both conserved end residues are part of each CDR3. D genes are given only for firm matches. Clone size is shown for a subset of rows, as once, few, many or a class of expanded clone.

clone_size,d_call,v_call,j_call,cdr3_nt,cdr3_aa
many,-,TRBV5-5,TRBJ1-3,TGTGCCAGCAGCTCAGGGACGTCTGGAAACACCATATATTTT,CASSSGTSGNTIYF
many,-,TRBV29-1,TRBJ2-5,TGCAGCGTAGGGGGGGAAGAGACCCAGTACTTC,CSVGGEETQYF
many,-,TRBV12-3/TRBV12-4,TRBJ2-2,TGTGCCAGCAACCCAGGGGCCGGGGAGCTGTTTTTT,CASNPGAGELFF
few,-,TRBV20-1,TRBJ2-3,TGCAGTGCAAACCCCGGTACGCAGTATTTT,CSANPGTQYF
many,-,TRBV7-2,TRBJ2-2,TGTGCCAGCAGCTTAGGGTCCCCCGGGGAGCTGTTTTTT,CASSLGSPGELFF
many,TRBD2,TRBV27,TRBJ2-7,TGTGCCAGTAGGCCTAGCGGGAGGCCGGCGGGTGAGCAGTACTTC,CASRPSGRPAGEQYF
few,-,TRBV4-2,TRBJ2-1,TGTGCCAGCAGCCAATACCGGGATGGTAATGAGCAGTTCTTC,CASSQYRDGNEQFF
-,TRBD1,TRBV6-2/TRBV6-3,TRBJ1-5,TGTGCCAGCAGGGGGGACAGTAGCAATCAGCCCCAGCATTTT,CASRGDSSNQPQHF
many,-,TRBV18,TRBJ1-6,TGTGCCAGCTCACCCACTGATAATTCACCCCTCCACTTT,CASSPTDNSPLHF
-,TRBD2,TRBV3-1,TRBJ2-7,TGTGCCAGCAGCCATCGGGGGACTAGCGGCTCCTACGAGCAGTACTTC,CASSHRGTSGSYEQYF
few,-,TRBV9,TRBJ1-4,TGTGCCAGCAGCGTAGACGGGACTGCGGAAAAACTGTTTTTT,CASSVDGTAEKLFF
few,-,TRBV11-2,TRBJ2-1,TGTGCCAGCAGCCCCTTGGGGACTGCTATCTACAATGAGCAGTTCTTC,CASSPLGTAIYNEQFF
-,-,TRBV28,TRBJ1-5,TGTGCCAGTAGGGACGCAGGGATTCAGCCCCAGCATTTT,CASRDAGIQPQHF
-,-,TRBV6-2/TRBV6-3,TRBJ1-2,TGTGCCAGCAGACTCCAGGGTGGCTACACCTTC,CASRLQGGYTF
-,-,TRBV6-2/TRBV6-3,TRBJ2-5,TGTGCCAGCAGTTACGTTTCCTTAGGAGAGACCCAGTACTTC,CASSYVSLGETQYF
many,TRBD1,TRBV5-6,TRBJ2-7,TGTGCCAGCAGCTTGGGGGACAGGACCTACGAGCAGTACTTC,CASSLGDRTYEQYF
-,TRBD2,TRBV5-1,TRBJ2-2,TGCGCCAGCAGCCCAGGACTAGCGGATAACACCGGGGAGCTGTTTTTT,CASSPGLADNTGELFF
few,-,TRBV12-3/TRBV12-4,TRBJ2-3,TGTGCCAGCAGTCCGGTATGGGCAGATACGCAGTATTTT,CASSPVWADTQYF
many,-,TRBV12-3/TRBV12-4,TRBJ2-7,TGTGCCAGCAGTCCAACTAGCTCCCACGAGCAGTACTTC,CASSPTSSHEQYF
few,-,TRBV6-2/TRBV6-3,TRBJ1-1,TGTGCCAGCCATGATTTGTTCATGAACACTGAAGCTTTCTTT,CASHDLFMNTEAFF
few,TRBD1,TRBV6-6,TRBJ1-2,TGTGCCAGCACCGCAGGGGGAAACGGCTACACCTTC,CASTAGGNGYTF
-,-,TRBV20-1,TRBJ1-5,TGCAGTGCTAGAGGGATCCTCCTGGCAAGCAATCAGCCCCAGCATTTT,CSARGILLASNQPQHF
few,-,TRBV18,TRBJ1-2,TGTGCCAGCTCACCACCTTCAACGGCTAACTATGGCTACACCTTC,CASSPPSTANYGYTF
few,-,TRBV7-9,TRBJ2-1,TGTGCCAGCAGCTTAGACTTCAGGTCCTACAATGAGCAGTTCTTC,CASSLDFRSYNEQFF
few,-,TRBV3-1,TRBJ1-2,TGTGCCAGCAGTTTCGGAGGGGTAGAGGGCTACACCTTC,CASSFGGVEGYTF
few,-,TRBV27,TRBJ2-1,TGTGCCAGCAGTACGAGGGGCAATGAGCAGTTCTTC,CASSTRGNEQFF
many,TRBD1,TRBV5-1,TRBJ1-4,TGCGCCAGCAGCTCGTCAGGGGGAACTAATGAAAAACTGTTTTTT,CASSSSGGTNEKLFF
many,TRBD2,TRBV4-3,TRBJ2-1,TGCGCCAGCAGCCGGGGCGGGGGGAGCTCCTACAATGAGCAGTTCTTC,CASSRGGGSSYNEQFF
many,-,TRBV2,TRBJ2-1,TGTGCCAGCAGCTCCGACCGTAGGGGTGAGCAGTTCTTC,CASSSDRRGEQFF
few,-,TRBV4-2,TRBJ2-7,TGTGCCAGCAGCCAAGATTTTCAGGCGTACGAGCAGTACTTC,CASSQDFQAYEQYF
-,TRBD2,TRBV20-1,TRBJ2-1,TGCAGCGGAGTTGTTGGGCTAGCGGGAGGGAGCATGAATGAGCAGTTCTTC,CSGVVGLAGGSMNEQFF
few,-,TRBV20-1,TRBJ1-1,TGCAGTGCTAGAGTGAGAGGAACGGCGGCGAACACTGAAGCTTTCTTT,CSARVRGTAANTEAFF
many,-,TRBV12-3/TRBV12-4,TRBJ2-2,TGTGCCACCAGTTTGGTCTGGACCGGGGAGCTGTTTTTT,CATSLVWTGELFF
-,-,TRBV7-2,TRBJ2-7,TGTGCCAGCAGCCCCCAGCCGGGACGAAACTACGAGCAGTACTTC,CASSPQPGRNYEQYF
-,-,TRBV6-2/TRBV6-3,TRBJ2-1,TGTGCCAGCACAAGGAGGGACAATGAGCAGTTCTTC,CASTRRDNEQFF